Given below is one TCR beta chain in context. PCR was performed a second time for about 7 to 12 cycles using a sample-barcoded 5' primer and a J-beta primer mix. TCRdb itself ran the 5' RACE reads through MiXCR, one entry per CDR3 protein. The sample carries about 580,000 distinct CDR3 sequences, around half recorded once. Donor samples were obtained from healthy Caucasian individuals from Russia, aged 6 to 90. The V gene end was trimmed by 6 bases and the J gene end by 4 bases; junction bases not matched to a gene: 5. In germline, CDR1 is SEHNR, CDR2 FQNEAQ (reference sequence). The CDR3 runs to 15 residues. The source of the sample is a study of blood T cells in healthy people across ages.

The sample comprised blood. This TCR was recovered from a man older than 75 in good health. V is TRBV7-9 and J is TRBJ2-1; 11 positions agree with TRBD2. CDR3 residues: CASSMTSGEYNEQFF. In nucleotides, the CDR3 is TGTGCCAGCAGTATGACTAGCGGGGAGTACAATGAGCAGTTCTTC.